This T cell receptor beta chain emerged from a study of T cell responses to AZD1222 COVID-19 vaccine. General study findings and limits: Donors were largely white British and mainly female; clonal diversity was possibly underestimated. Among vaccine-associated CD4 TCRs, coverage spanned spike, with dominance at 160-218 and 743-854. Breadth and depth of Spike-specific TCRs rose after two AZD1222 doses. Reports say nearly half of spike-specific TCRs go after unmutated variant regions.

Germline V gene sequence: CDR1 SGDLS, CDR2 YYNGEE. The CDR3 length is 14 residues. V gave up 2 bases and J gave up 2 bases; unmatched junction bases: 4. Sequenced by immunoSEQ multiplex PCR; TCRdb stores in-frame clones only, minus some. The sample yields approximately 180,000 clones, around 90% seen once. As regards this clone: The antigen is unknown.

The starting material was peripheral blood, obtained 28 days after the second dose of the MenACWY control vaccine. The genes are TRBV9 and TRBJ2-7; 7 bases match TRBD2. The sequence was collected from an adult who received the MenACWY meningococcal vaccine as a control. The CDR3 bases are TGTGCCAGCAGCGTGGCTAGCGGCACCTACGAGCAGTACTTC. Amino acid sequence: CASSVASGTYEQYF.